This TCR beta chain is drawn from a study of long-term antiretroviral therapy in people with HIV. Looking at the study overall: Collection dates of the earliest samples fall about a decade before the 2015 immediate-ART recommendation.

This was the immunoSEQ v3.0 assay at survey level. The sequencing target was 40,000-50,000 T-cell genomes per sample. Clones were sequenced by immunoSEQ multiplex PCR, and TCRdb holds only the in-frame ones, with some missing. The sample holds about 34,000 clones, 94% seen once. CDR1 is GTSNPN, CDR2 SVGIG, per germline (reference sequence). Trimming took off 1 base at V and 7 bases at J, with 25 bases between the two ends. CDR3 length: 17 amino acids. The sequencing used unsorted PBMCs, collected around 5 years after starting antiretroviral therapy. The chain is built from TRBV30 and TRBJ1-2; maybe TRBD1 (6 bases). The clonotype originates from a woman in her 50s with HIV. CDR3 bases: TGTGCCTGGAGTGCCTCGTTCGGGGGGGCAGGTGTTGGTGGCTACACCTTC. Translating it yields CAWSASFGGAGVGGYTF.